This TCR beta chain was observed in a study of PD-1 blockade in classical Hodgkin lymphoma. About the research overall: Once every 2 weeks, patients received intravenous nivolumab at 3 mg/kg.

This CDR3 has 17 residues. Germline V CDR1 and CDR2: MDHEN, SYDVKM. Trimming removed 7 bases at V and 1 base at J, with 20 bases between. TCRdb's copy holds only in-frame clones and misses some; the assay was immunoSEQ multiplex PCR. Here the sample spans some 15,000 clones, around nine tenths being singletons. Turning to this clone: What it binds is unknown.

Whole-study findings and limits: Those patients who began receiving nivolumab less than 1 year after ASCT had lower diversity, and they were excluded.

Time point defined: cycle 4 day 1 (C4D1), after 6 weeks of nivolumab. All patients relapsed after autologous stem cell transplantation, and brentuximab vedotin exposure varied. Researchers report purifying CD4+ T cells from thawed PBMCs by magnetic negative selection. The clonotype originates from a human donor with classical Hodgkin lymphoma. This sample comprised CD4+ T cells from blood, obtained before the fourth cycle of nivolumab. V is TRBV28 and J is TRBJ1-3, with D perhaps TRBD1 (6 bases). The CDR3 nucleotides are TGTGCCAGCACCCGGACTTTTAGCAGGGGATCTGGAAACACCATATATTTT. Amino acids: CASTRTFSRGSGNTIYF.